This passage covers 9 T cell receptor beta chains from one sample sequenced in a study of human T cells and chemical hapten exposure. Each CDR3 protein gets one entry after TCRdb re-called the RACE reads with MiXCR. The sample lists 200,000 to 300,000 distinct CDR3 sequences; about 9.4% were seen once. As to time point: pre-sensitization, week 0. The treatment is: therapeutic diphenylcyclopropenone sensitization with weekly scalp DPC. This specimen was whole blood, taken in connection with sensitization to the hapten diphenylcyclopropenone (DPC). These receptor sequences come from a woman between 40 and 55 years old with alopecia areata. Some clones in this sample may be carry-over from other donors' samples.

This clonotype was counted only a few times. This chain connects TRBV4-2 to TRBJ2-5; possible D gene TRBD2, 6 bases. This CDR3 has 16 residues. Germline V gene lookup returns CDR1 LGHNA and CDR2 YNFKEQ. V was shortened by 6 bases and J by 5 bases, with 22 bases between the two germline ends. CDR3 in amino acids: CASSSLTASGRETQYF. The CDR3 DNA follows: TGTGCCAGCAGTTCATTGACCGCCTCGGGGAGGGAGACCCAGTACTTC.

In this sample, this clonotype turned up a few times. The rearrangement links TRBV6-5 to TRBJ2-3; 8 bases are shared with TRBD1. Germline V CDR1 and CDR2: MNHEY, SVGAGI. The CDR3 has 15 residues. Trimming at V came to 2 bases and at J to 4 bases, leaving 5 bases not matched to a gene. DNA for the CDR3: TGTGCCAGCAGTTACAGGGGGACAGGCCCAGATACGCAGTATTTT. Protein product: CASSYRGTGPDTQYF.

This clonotype was recorded at least ten times. V and J are TRBV2 and TRBJ2-5; D is unclear. Germline CDR1 and CDR2: SNHLY and FYNNEI. The CDR3 is made up of 14 amino acids. The V and J ends lost 4 bases and 2 bases respectively, with 11 bases between them. CDR3 region: CASSVLTIQETQYF. In DNA form, the CDR3 reads TGTGCCAGCAGTGTCTTGACAATTCAAGAGACCCAGTACTTC.

Details on this clonotype: A much larger clone lies one base from this, so it may be a read error. The chain employs TRBV12-3 or TRBV12-4 and TRBJ1-1; D remains ambiguous. CDR3 length equals 13 residues. CDR3 nucleotides: TGTGCCGGCAGTCCCAACGCCGGGATTGAAGCTTTCTTT. Translated: CAGSPNAGIEAFF.

The chain has TRBV5-1 and TRBJ2-4; D remains unclear. The CDR3 has 14 amino acids. The germline V gene encodes CDR1 SGHRS and CDR2 YFSETQ. V dropped 1 base and J dropped 0 bases, with 5 bases sitting between them. CDR3 coding DNA: TGCGCCAGCAGCTTGAGGACAGCCAAAAACATTCAGTACTTC. Translation gives CASSLRTAKNIQYF.

The rearrangement uses TRBV5-5 and TRBJ2-7; D possibly corresponds to TRBD2 (5 bases). Germline CDR1 and CDR2: SGHKS and YYEKEE (reference sequence). The CDR3 length is 14 residues. V was pared by 0 bases and J by 2 bases, with 9 bases between. The CDR3 region has the DNA TGTGCCAGCAGCTTGGAGCGGTGGGCCTACGAGCAGTACTTC. This translates into CASSLERWAYEQYF.

This clonotype was seen a handful of times. The genes are TRBV6-6 and TRBJ2-3, with D unclear. The V end lost 2 bases, the J end lost 4 bases, and 10 bases lay between the germline ends. Germline CDR1 MNHNY, CDR2 SVGAGI (reference sequence). The CDR3 length is 14 residues. This CDR3 is CASSYGKVADTQYF. The CDR3 nucleotides are TGTGCCAGCAGTTACGGGAAGGTGGCAGATACGCAGTATTTT.

This chain links TRBV20-1 with TRBJ1-3, with a weak D call TRBD1 (5 bases). The ends were cut back, 3 bases at V and 4 bases at J, with 13 bases in the middle. Per the germline V gene, CDR1 is DFQATT and CDR2 is SNEGSKA (reference sequence). The CDR3 sequence is 14 residues long. The CDR3 is CSASLDSTGNTIYF. CDR3 in DNA: TGCAGTGCTAGCCTCGACAGTACCGGAAACACCATATATTTT.

This rearrangement joins TRBV5-1 to TRBJ2-7; D is possibly TRBD1 (6 bases). Germline CDR1 SGHRS, CDR2 YFSETQ. CDR3 size: 12 residues. Trimming removed 5 bases from V and 2 bases from J, with 8 bases in between. This chain's CDR3 is CASRDSAYEQYF. CDR3 nucleotide sequence: TGCGCCAGCAGGGACAGCGCCTACGAGCAGTACTTC.